This T cell receptor (beta chain) was observed in a study of blood T cells in healthy people across ages. For the second PCR, which ran for about 6 to 12 cycles, a sample-barcoded 5' primer and a J-beta primer mix were used. Every sample produced at least 2.5 million CDR3-containing paired-end reads. MiXCR, run by TCRdb on the 5' RACE reads, gives a single entry per CDR3 protein. Among 1.5 million to 2 million distinct CDR3 sequences, about 30% were seen once, and the ten largest hold roughly 8.2%. Regarding the study as a whole: The donors' CMV status was not determined, possibly confounding changes in expanded clonotypes.

Worth noting for this clonotype: Its antigen is unknown.

The germline V gene encodes CDR1 DFQATT and CDR2 SNEGSKA (reference sequence). Trimming removed 2 bases from V and 4 bases from J, with 12 bases in between. The CDR3 consists of 14 residues. Ten milliliters of peripheral blood were drawn from each donor. This receptor was identified in a woman under 40 in good health. Sequencing input: blood. This sequence joins TRBV20-1 and TRBJ2-1; TRBD1 might be the D (6 bases). The CDR3 sequence: CSARHRELYNEQFF. DNA for the CDR3: TGCAGTGCTAGACACAGGGAACTATACAATGAGCAGTTCTTC.